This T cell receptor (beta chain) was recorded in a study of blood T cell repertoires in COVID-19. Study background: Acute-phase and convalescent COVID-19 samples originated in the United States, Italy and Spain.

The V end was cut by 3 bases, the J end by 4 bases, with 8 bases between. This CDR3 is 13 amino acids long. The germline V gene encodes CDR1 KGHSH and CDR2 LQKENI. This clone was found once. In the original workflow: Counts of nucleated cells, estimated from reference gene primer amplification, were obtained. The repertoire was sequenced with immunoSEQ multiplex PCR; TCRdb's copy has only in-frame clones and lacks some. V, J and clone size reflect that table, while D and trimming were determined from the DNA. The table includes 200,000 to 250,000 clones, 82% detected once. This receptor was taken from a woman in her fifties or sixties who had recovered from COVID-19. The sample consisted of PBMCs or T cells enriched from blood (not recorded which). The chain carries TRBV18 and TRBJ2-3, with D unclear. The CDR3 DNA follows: TGTGCCAGCTCACCTGCCCCGGCAGATACGCAGTATTTT. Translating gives CASSPAPADTQYF.